The clone carrying this T cell receptor beta chain was observed many times. What it binds is not known. This sample stems from a study of T cells in Graves' hyperthyroidism and ophthalmopathy. Findings and limits, study-wide: The model foresaw ophthalmopathy a median 6.5 months prior to onset. Blood held most thyroid clonotypes expanded above 0.001 frequency. Ophthalmopathy was separated from stable hyperthyroidism by a 13 V-J model.

From germline, CDR1 is DFQATT and CDR2 SNEGSKA (reference sequence). This CDR3 comprises 14 residues. Trimming stripped 6 bases from V and 3 bases from J, with 15 bases between. Amplification targeted TCR beta CDR3 regions from RNA transcripts. A first-round RT-PCR of the TCR CDR3 used the HTBI primer set. TCRdb recomputed calls from the multiplex PCR reads with MiXCR, one row per CDR3 protein. The table has a few hundred thousand distinct CDR3 sequences, 15% seen once. Sequenced material: blood. The receptor was isolated from a woman in her 30s with Graves' hyperthyroidism. The genes are TRBV20-1 and TRBJ2-1; D is perhaps TRBD2 (5 bases). In DNA, the CDR3 is TGCAGTGCCGGGGATTCAAGACTCTACAATGAGCAGTTCTTC. It is translated as CSAGDSRLYNEQFF.